Below, 9 T cell receptor beta chains from the same sample are listed, as sequenced in a study of cytomegalovirus exposure and HLA in healthy donors. PCR amplification relied on 60 Vbeta primers (plus 13 Jbeta primers). Some clones are missing from TCRdb's copy, which holds only in-frame ones; the method was immunoSEQ multiplex PCR. The table for this sample gives 60,000 to 70,000 clones. Sequencing was done on a sample of PBMCs. These receptors all come from a boy aged 5-17 years in good health and CMV-seronegative.

This sequence joins TRBV30 and TRBJ2-5; tentative D call: TRBD2 (5 bases). This CDR3 has 11 residues. The V and J ends lost 0 bases and 11 bases respectively, with 10 bases between them. CDR1 and CDR2 from the germline V gene are GTSNPN and SVGIG (reference sequence). Here the CDR3 DNA reads TGTGCCTGGAGTGTACTAGGTGAGCAGTACTTC. This sequence encodes CAWSVLGEQYF.

The chain couples TRBV6-1 to TRBJ1-3; D is uncertain. Germline lookup yields CDR1 MNHNS and CDR2 SASEGT. The CDR3 totals 13 residues. V lost 8 bases, J lost 0 bases, and 8 bases lay in between. In nucleotides, the CDR3 is TGTGCCAGCGCAGGCGTCTCTGGAAACACCATATATTTT. Translated: CASAGVSGNTIYF.

V usage is TRBV18 and J usage is TRBJ1-1; 7 bases align to TRBD1. Germline V lookup: CDR1 KGHSH, CDR2 LQKENI. The CDR3 runs 15 residues. Unmatched junction bases numbered 8, after V lost 3 bases and J lost 4 bases. Written as DNA, the CDR3 is TGTGCCAGCTCACCGGCCCAGGGGGAAAGCACTGAAGCTTTCTTT. Translated: CASSPAQGESTEAFF.

The gene calls are TRBV19 and TRBJ2-3; TRBD2 might be the D (5 bases). CDR1 LNHDA and CDR2 SQIVND come from the germline V gene (reference sequence). The germline V and J ends were trimmed by 1 base and 3 bases, with 11 bases remaining between them. This CDR3 is 15 amino acids long. In DNA form, the CDR3 reads TGTGCCAGTAGTATAGGACGGGGTTGGACAGATACGCAGTATTTT. Its translation: CASSIGRGWTDTQYF.

The chain carries TRBV30 and TRBJ2-6; D remains unclear. The germline V and J ends were trimmed by 5 bases and 0 bases, with 14 bases remaining between them. Germline loops: CDR1 GTSNPN, CDR2 SVGIG (reference sequence). CDR3 size: 16 residues. CDR3 loop: CAWGKAADSGANVLTF. DNA for the CDR3: TGTGCCTGGGGAAAGGCTGCGGACTCTGGGGCCAACGTCCTGACTTTC.

The chain joins TRBV11-2 to TRBJ2-3; 15 positions agree with TRBD2. After removal of 1 base from V and 4 bases from J, the junction contained 9 bases not matched to a gene. The CDR3 loop spans 19 amino acids. Germline V CDR1 and CDR2: SGHAT, FQNNGV. DNA of the CDR3: TGTGCCAGCAGCTTAGTCCCGAGGACTAGCGGGGGGGCCGCAGATACGCAGTATTTT. Translation: CASSLVPRTSGGAADTQYF.

The V gene is TRBV5-1, the J gene TRBJ2-5, with 11 bases matching TRBD2. From germline, CDR1 is SGHRS and CDR2 YFSETQ. V lost 3 bases to trimming and J lost 2 bases; unmatched junction nucleotides: 3. The CDR3 extends over 15 amino acids. The CDR3 DNA reads TGCGCCAGCAGCTGGGGACTAGCGGATCAAGAGACCCAGTACTTC. Translated: CASSWGLADQETQYF.

The V call is TRBV27, the J call TRBJ2-7; tentative D call: TRBD2 (6 bases). The CDR3 length is 19 residues. V was cut by 4 bases and J by 0 bases, with 25 bases left in between. Germline CDR1 reads MNHEY; CDR2 reads SMNVEV (reference sequence). For the CDR3, the DNA is TGTGCCAGCAGTTCCTCCCCTTTTTTTAGCGGCCGAAGCTCCTACGAGCAGTACTTC. This sequence encodes CASSSSPFFSGRSSYEQYF.

V is TRBV7-8 and J is TRBJ2-2, with TRBD1 identical over 10 bases. There are 17 residues in the CDR3. CDR1 is SGHVS, CDR2 FQNEAQ, per germline. After removal of 0 bases from V and 5 bases from J, the junction contained 6 bases not matched to a gene. CDR3 region: CASSLAGGGQGTGELFF. CDR3 in DNA: TGTGCCAGCAGCTTAGCTGGGGGGGGACAGGGGACCGGGGAGCTGTTTTTT.